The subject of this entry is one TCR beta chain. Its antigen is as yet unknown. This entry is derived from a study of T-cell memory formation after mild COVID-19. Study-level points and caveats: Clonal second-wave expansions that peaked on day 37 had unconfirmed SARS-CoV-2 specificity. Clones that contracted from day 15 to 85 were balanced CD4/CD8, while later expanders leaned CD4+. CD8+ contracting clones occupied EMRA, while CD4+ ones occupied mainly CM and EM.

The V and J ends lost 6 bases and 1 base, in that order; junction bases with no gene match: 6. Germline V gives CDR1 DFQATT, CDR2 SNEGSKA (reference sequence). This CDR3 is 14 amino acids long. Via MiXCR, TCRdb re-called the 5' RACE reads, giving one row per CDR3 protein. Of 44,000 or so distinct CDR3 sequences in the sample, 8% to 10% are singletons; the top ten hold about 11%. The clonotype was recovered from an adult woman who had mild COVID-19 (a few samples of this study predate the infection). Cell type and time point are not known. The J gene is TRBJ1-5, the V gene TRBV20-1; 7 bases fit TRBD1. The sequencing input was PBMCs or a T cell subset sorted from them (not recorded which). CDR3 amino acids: CSAHTGESNQPQHF. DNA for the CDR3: TGCAGTGCGCACACAGGGGAAAGCAATCAGCCCCAGCATTTT.